The 22 T cell receptor beta chains in this list originate from one sample, sequenced in a study of OX40 agonist ivuxolimab in advanced cancers. Sequencing used immunoSEQ multiplex PCR; TCRdb keeps in-frame clones, though not all of them. The profile shows approximately 52,000 clones, roughly 82% of them singletons. The specimen was CD4+ or CD8+ T cells sorted from blood, collected in a trial of the OX40 agonist ivuxolimab. The source of these receptors is an adult with an advanced solid tumor such as melanoma, head and neck, liver or kidney cancer.

In regard to this clone: The junction shows a germline mismatch at one end, possibly a read error. J is TRBJ2-3 and V is TRBV5-4, with 11 bases fitting TRBD2. The germline V gene has CDR1 SGHNT and CDR2 YYREEE (reference sequence). The CDR3 is made up of 14 amino acids. Written as DNA, the CDR3 is TGTGCCAGCAGCTCCCAAATAGCGGGGGGGCTGGTGCCATTT. Protein: CASSSQIAGGLVPF.

The gene calls are TRBV7-9 and TRBJ2-2; possibly TRBD1 for D (5 bases). Between the trimmed V and J ends, which lost 5 bases and 3 bases, there was a span of 16 bases. The CDR3 is 16 amino acids. Germline lookup yields CDR1 SEHNR and CDR2 FQNEAQ (reference sequence). The DNA of the CDR3 is TGTGCCAGCAGCCCCCCTTGGGGCCGGGACACCGGGGAGCTGTTTTTT. Its protein product is CASSPPWGRDTGELFF. The entire variable domain, with the rest obtained from reference TRBV7-9 and TRBJ2-2, is as follows: DTGVSQNPRHKITKRGQNVTFRCDPISEHNRLYWYRQTLGQGPEFLTYFQNEAQLEKSRLLSDRFSAERPKGSFSTLEIQRTEQGDSAMYLCASSPPWGRDTGELFFGEGSRLTVL.

This clone was picked up one time. This sample also contains other DNA sequences that code for the same CDR3. The J gene is TRBJ1-1, the V gene TRBV7-2, with D maybe TRBD1 (6 bases). V was clipped by 3 bases and J by 1 base, with 6 bases between them. This CDR3 is built from 13 residues. The germline CDR1 and CDR2 sequences are SGHTA and FQGNSA. CDR3 loop: CASSFRGNTEAFF. The DNA of the CDR3 is TGTGCCAGCAGCTTCAGGGGGAACACTGAAGCTTTCTTT.

The chain employs TRBV28 and TRBJ2-3; the D call may be TRBD1 or TRBD2 (5 bases each). V lost 2 bases and J lost 1, with 10 bases in between. The CDR3 has 15 amino acids. CDR1 and CDR2 (germline): MDHEN, SYDVKM. Here the CDR3 DNA reads TGTGCCAGCAGTTTACGTCAGGGAGGCACAGATACGCAGTATTTT. This translates into CASSLRQGGTDTQYF.

The chain is built from TRBV7-6 and TRBJ1-6, with D uncertain. The CDR3 is 15 residues long. From germline, CDR1 is SGHVS and CDR2 FNYEAQ. Trimming took off 1 base at V and 9 bases at J, with 13 bases between the two ends. This CDR3 reads CASSLDVSRSSPLHF. DNA for the CDR3: TGTGCCAGCAGCTTAGACGTCTCCAGGAGTTCACCCCTCCACTTT.

This clone is a singleton in its sample. V usage is TRBV11-1 and J usage is TRBJ2-7; 8 bases are a match to TRBD1. J lost 5 bases, V lost 1 base, and 7 bases had no gene match. There are 15 residues in the CDR3. Germline CDR1 SGHAT, CDR2 FQDESV (reference sequence). CDR3 sequence (DNA): TGTGCCAGCAGCTTAGACGGGACAGGAGTACACGAGCAGTACTTC. This sequence encodes CASSLDGTGVHEQYF.

This sequence joins TRBV2 and TRBJ2-7; D may be TRBD1 (5 bases). Trimming cost V 9 bases and J 5 bases, with 17 bases left between them. The CDR3 sequence is 13 residues long. CDR1 and CDR2 (germline): SNHLY, FYNNEI. CDR3 sequence: CARNTRVVDEQYF. CDR3 DNA: TGTGCCAGAAATACCAGGGTTGTCGACGAGCAGTACTTC.

J is TRBJ2-3 and V is TRBV7-6; D is ambiguous. Trimming stripped 5 bases from V and 3 bases from J, with 12 bases between. The CDR3 loop spans 14 amino acids. Germline CDR1 is SGHVS and CDR2 is FNYEAQ. CDR3 in DNA: TGTGCCAGCAGCGAGAGTTTTGGGACAGATACGCAGTATTTT. This translates into CASSESFGTDTQYF.

The CDR3 loop is CASSLGITPRETQYF. The CDR3 bases are TGCGCCAGCAGTCTGGGCATCACCCCGAGGGAGACCCAGTACTTC. The V gene is TRBV23-1, the J gene TRBJ2-5; the D is unclear. TRBV23-1 is filed as an ORF, its function uncertain. This CDR3 spans 15 amino acids. The V end lost 4 bases, the J end lost 5 bases, and 17 bases lay between the germline ends.

The chain uses TRBV27 and TRBJ2-7; tentatively, D is TRBD1 or TRBD2 (5 bases each). The CDR3 extends over 14 amino acids. Looked up from germline, CDR1 is MNHEY and CDR2 is SMNVEV (reference sequence). V dropped 2 bases and J dropped 0 bases, with 8 bases sitting between them. The CDR3 sequence is CASSLKGSSYEQYF. CDR3 DNA sequence: TGTGCCAGCAGTTTAAAGGGGAGCTCCTACGAGCAGTACTTC.

The V call is TRBV6-6, the J call TRBJ1-1; unclear D gene. This CDR3 has 15 amino acids. V was trimmed by 2 bases and J by 1 base, leaving 11 bases between them. The germline gives CDR1 MNHNY, CDR2 SVGAGI (reference sequence). CDR3 nucleotides: TGTGCCAGCAGTTACGGGTGGGGAAGGAACACTGAAGCTTTCTTT. Translating gives CASSYGWGRNTEAFF.

CDR3 DNA: TGTGCCAGCAGCGCGGGGGGCCAAGGGTATGAGCAGTTCTTC. It codes for CASSAGGQGYEQFF. This chain links TRBV14 with TRBJ2-1, with TRBD2 identical over 8 bases. Looked up from germline, CDR1 is SGHDN and CDR2 is FVKESK. J was trimmed by 8 bases and V by 5 bases; bases with no gene match: 8. This CDR3 comprises 14 residues.

The V gene is TRBV5-4, the J gene TRBJ1-3; D may be TRBD1 (5 bases). V shed 4 bases and J shed 3 bases, with 11 bases lying between them. The CDR3 extends over 14 amino acids. Germline lookup yields CDR1 SGHNT and CDR2 YYREEE (reference sequence). The CDR3 sequence is CASSPRGVGNTIYF. The CDR3 region has the DNA TGTGCCAGCAGCCCCCGAGGGGTTGGAAACACCATATATTTT. The full variable domain, completed using reference TRBV5-4 and TRBJ1-3, is ETGVTQSPTHLIKTRGQQVTLRCSSQSGHNTVSWYQQALGQGPQFIFQYYREEENGRGNFPPRFSGLQFPNYSSELNVNALELDDSALYLCASSPRGVGNTIYFGEGSWLTVV.

The genes are TRBV4-1 and TRBJ1-5; weak D call: TRBD1 (5 bases). Looked up from germline, CDR1 is MGHRA and CDR2 is YSYEKL. V gave up 2 bases and J gave up 0 bases, with 11 bases separating them. The CDR3 length is 16 residues. For the CDR3, the DNA is TGCGCCAGCAGCCAAAACACAGGAATTAGCAATCAGCCCCAGCATTTT. Its translation: CASSQNTGISNQPQHF.

This clone was counted a few times. The V gene is TRBV30, the J gene TRBJ1-5; D call uncertain. The germline V and J ends were trimmed by 0 bases and 7 bases, with 10 bases remaining between them. The CDR3 runs to 13 residues. Germline lookup yields CDR1 GTSNPN and CDR2 SVGIG (reference sequence). CDR3 nucleotide sequence: TGTGCCTGGAGTGTACTGGGAGGACAGCCCCAGCATTTT. It translates to CAWSVLGGQPQHF.

This chain connects TRBV30 to TRBJ1-6, with D hard to call. The CDR3 spans 13 residues. Germline CDR1 and CDR2: GTSNPN and SVGIG (reference sequence). The V end lost 4 bases, the J end lost 9 bases, and 13 bases lay between the germline ends. CDR3 nucleotide sequence: TGTGCCTGGACGCCGGCCCTGGGTTCACCCCTCCACTTT. This codes for CAWTPALGSPLHF. The entire variable domain, with the rest obtained from reference TRBV30 and TRBJ1-6, is as follows: SQTIHQWPATLVQPVGSPLSLECTVEGTSNPNLYWYRQAAGRGLQLLFYSVGIGQISSEVPQNLSASRPQDRQFILSSKKLLLSDSGFYLCAWTPALGSPLHFGNGTRLTVT.

This clone was seen only once. The chain carries TRBV2 and TRBJ2-7; 10 bases are a match to TRBD2. Per the germline V gene, CDR1 is SNHLY and CDR2 is FYNNEI. CDR3 length equals 14 residues. Trimming took 6 bases from V and 2 from J; bases not matched to a gene: 4. In nucleotides, the CDR3 is TGTGCCAGCAGAAGGACTAGCGGAACCTACGAGCAGTACTTC. Translated: CASRRTSGTYEQYF.

The V and J genes are TRBV5-1 and TRBJ1-6; D might be TRBD1 (6 bases). Germline V gene sequence: CDR1 SGHRS, CDR2 YFSETQ. V lost 4 bases and J lost 0, with 17 bases in between. This CDR3 comprises 18 residues. The CDR3 bases are TGCGCCAGCAGCGCTGGAATAGGGGGAAGCTCCTATAATTCACCCCTCCACTTT. Its protein product is CASSAGIGGSSYNSPLHF.

The genes are TRBV7-9 and TRBJ2-3; 8 nucleotides agree with TRBD1. This CDR3 is built from 16 residues. V was pared by 3 bases and J by 7 bases, with 12 bases of the junction left unmatched. The germline gives CDR1 SEHNR, CDR2 FQNEAQ (reference sequence). This CDR3 is CASSFRTGQVDHTQYF. CDR3 in DNA: TGTGCCAGCAGCTTTCGGACAGGGCAGGTTGATCATACGCAGTATTTT.

This chain connects TRBV7-2 to TRBJ1-6; TRBD1 aligns across 8 bases. The CDR3 totals 14 residues. The V gene end was trimmed by 7 bases and the J gene end by 5 bases; junction bases not matched to a gene: 4. Per germline, CDR1 SGHTA and CDR2 FQGNSA. The CDR3 region is CASTRGQDNSPLHF. In DNA form, the CDR3 reads TGTGCCAGCACCCGGGGACAGGATAATTCACCCCTCCACTTT.

The chain employs TRBV5-6 and TRBJ2-2, with D hard to call. The CDR3 runs to 15 residues. Per the germline V gene, CDR1 is SGHDT and CDR2 is YYEEEE. V was shortened by 4 bases and J by 2 bases, with 12 bases between the two germline ends. In DNA, the CDR3 is TGTGCCAGCAGCCAATTCGGCGTCAACACCGGGGAGCTGTTTTTT. It specifies CASSQFGVNTGELFF.

V and J are TRBV7-2 and TRBJ2-7; 10 bases line up with TRBD1. Losses at the gene ends were 4 bases for V and 6 bases for J; bases not matched to a gene: 9. Germline V gene sequence: CDR1 SGHTA, CDR2 FQGNSA. This CDR3 contains 15 residues. This CDR3 is CASSSRTGGTSEQYF. CDR3 DNA: TGTGCCAGCAGCTCGAGGACAGGGGGTACCTCCGAGCAGTACTTC.